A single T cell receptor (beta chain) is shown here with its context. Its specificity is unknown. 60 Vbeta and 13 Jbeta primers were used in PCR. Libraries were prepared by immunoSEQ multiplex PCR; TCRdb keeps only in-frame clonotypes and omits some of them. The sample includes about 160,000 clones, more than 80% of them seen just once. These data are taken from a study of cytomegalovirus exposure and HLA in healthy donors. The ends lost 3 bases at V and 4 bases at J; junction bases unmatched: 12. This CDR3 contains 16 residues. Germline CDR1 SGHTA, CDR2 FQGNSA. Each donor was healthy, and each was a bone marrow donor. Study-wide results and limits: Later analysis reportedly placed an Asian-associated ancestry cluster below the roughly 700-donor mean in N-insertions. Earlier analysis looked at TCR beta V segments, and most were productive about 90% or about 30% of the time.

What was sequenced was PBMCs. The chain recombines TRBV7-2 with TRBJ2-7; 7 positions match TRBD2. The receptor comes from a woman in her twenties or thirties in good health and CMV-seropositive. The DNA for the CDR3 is TGTGCCAGCAGCTTCTGGCTAGCGGTTACAAGGTACGAGCAGTACTTC. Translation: CASSFWLAVTRYEQYF.